The clone carrying this T cell receptor (beta chain) was seen many times. At one end, the junction sequence differs from germline, possibly due to a read error. The data are from a study of response to subunit inactivated influenza vaccine. TCRdb processed the RT-PCR reads anew with MiXCR; each CDR3 protein has one entry. The repertoire consists of approximately 680,000 distinct CDR3 sequences, with approximately 15% occurring once and the leading ten covering around a tenth. Germline V gives CDR1 SGHTA, CDR2 FQGNSA. The length of the CDR3 is 14 residues. This TCR came from a man aged 45-65 years who received an inactivated influenza vaccine. This chain uses TRBV7-2 with TRBJ2-7, with a tentative D call TRBD1 (5 bases). The source was PBMCs from blood, collected about 12 days after vaccination. The CDR3 loop is CASSLVEGAYEQYF. In DNA form, the CDR3 reads TGCGCCAGCAGCTTGGTGGAAGGGGCCTACGAGCAGTACTTC.